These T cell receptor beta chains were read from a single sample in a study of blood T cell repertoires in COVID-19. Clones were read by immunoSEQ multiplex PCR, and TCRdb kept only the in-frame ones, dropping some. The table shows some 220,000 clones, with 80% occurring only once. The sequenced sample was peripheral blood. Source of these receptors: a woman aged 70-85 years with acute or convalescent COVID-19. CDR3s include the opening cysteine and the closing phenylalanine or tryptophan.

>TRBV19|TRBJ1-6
CASSLTGYSPLHF
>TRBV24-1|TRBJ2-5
CATSDPGVQETQYF
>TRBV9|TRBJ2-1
CASSVTSGASMNEQFF
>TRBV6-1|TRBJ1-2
CASSEVQGAPGYTF
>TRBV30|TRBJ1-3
CALGTVGNTIYF
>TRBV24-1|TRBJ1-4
CATSEGTAATNEKLFF
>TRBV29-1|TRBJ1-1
CSGGQGGTEAFF
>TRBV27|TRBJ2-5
CASSLWTGDNQETQYF
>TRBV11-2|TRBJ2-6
CASSLDSAGANVLTF
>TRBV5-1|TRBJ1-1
CASSHGSMNTEAFF
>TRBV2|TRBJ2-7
CASSSRDSTPYEQYF
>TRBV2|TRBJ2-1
CATQGNTGQWEQFF
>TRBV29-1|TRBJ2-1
CSGAPGTGAYNEQFF
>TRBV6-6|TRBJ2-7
CASSFGLGQGGYEQYF
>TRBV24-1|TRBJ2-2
CATNGENTGELFF
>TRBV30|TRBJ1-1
CAWSLTGLNTEAFF
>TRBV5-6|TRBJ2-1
CASSSQGGGGPRYNEQFF
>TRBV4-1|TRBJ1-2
CASSQDPEGNYGYTF
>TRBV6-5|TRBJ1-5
CASSMTDSNQPQHF
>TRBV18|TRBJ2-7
CASSPSSGGAQEQYF
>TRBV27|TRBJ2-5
CASRKGQQETQYF
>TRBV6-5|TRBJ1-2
CASSYTTGEGGYTF
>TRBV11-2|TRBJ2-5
CASSDPRGGGRETQYF
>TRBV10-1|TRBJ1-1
CASVRQGLSDMNTEAFF
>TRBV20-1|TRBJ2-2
CSASPRGTLDTGELFF
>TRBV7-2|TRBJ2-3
CASSLRPSGVTDTQYF
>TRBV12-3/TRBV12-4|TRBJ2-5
CASRWTDEETQYF
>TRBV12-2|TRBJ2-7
CASRARPYRPYEQYF
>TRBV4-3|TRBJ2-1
CASSMSSGTAENEQFF
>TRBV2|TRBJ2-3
CASREQKDTQYF
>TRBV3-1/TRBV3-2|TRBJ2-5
CASSQVARQTGETQYF
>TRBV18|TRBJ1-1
CASSPPGTPNTEAFF
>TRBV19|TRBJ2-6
CASSIAYTSGANVLTF
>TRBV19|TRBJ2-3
CASSIQTSGGARTQYF
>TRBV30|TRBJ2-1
CASRGAVGNEQFF
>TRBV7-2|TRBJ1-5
CASSKGNRGHQPQHF
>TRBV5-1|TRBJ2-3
CASSLEGLQTDTQYF
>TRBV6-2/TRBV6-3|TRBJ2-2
CASSYQGGDGELFF
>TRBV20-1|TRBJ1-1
CSAWGGAEAFF
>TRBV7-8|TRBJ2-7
CASSLGPAGGSYEQYF
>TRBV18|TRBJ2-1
CASSPLGGGLAGDEQFF
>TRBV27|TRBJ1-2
CASSLYGKNYGYTF
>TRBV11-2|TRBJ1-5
CASSLRGASNQPQHF
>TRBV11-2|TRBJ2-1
CASSYEAGEYNEQFF
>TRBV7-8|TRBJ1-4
CASSRTGKEKLFF
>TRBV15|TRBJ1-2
CATRETPRQGYTF
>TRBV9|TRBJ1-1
CASSVDSRRTEAFF
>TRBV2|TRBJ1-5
CASRDRVGSNQPQHF
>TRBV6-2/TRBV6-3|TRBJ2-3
CASSRGFLLGADTQYF
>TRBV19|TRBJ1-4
CASSIQGKYEKLFF